This T cell receptor (beta chain) was identified during a study of T-cell reconstitution after alpha-beta-depleted transplantation in children. Unmatched junction bases numbered 2, after V lost 4 bases and J lost 4 bases. The CDR3 has 14 amino acids. Germline CDR1 LNHDA, CDR2 SQIVND (reference sequence). This clonotype was seen only a few times. Molecular barcoding with unique molecular identifiers was used for the TCRbeta library. Using its own MiXCR run on the PCR reads, TCRdb lists one record per CDR3 protein. Of about half a million distinct CDR3 sequences listed, about an eighth were seen once; the top ten hold about 5.6%.

This chain uses TRBV19 with TRBJ2-1; 9 nucleotides match TRBD1. This receptor was obtained from a human donor who donated a stem cell graft to a child with combined immunodeficiency. The specimen was PBMCs from the stem cell graft donor, collected from the stem cell graft. In nucleotides, the CDR3 is TGTGCCAGTAGTACCGGGACAGGGTACAATGAGCAGTTCTTC. It translates to CASSTGTGYNEQFF.